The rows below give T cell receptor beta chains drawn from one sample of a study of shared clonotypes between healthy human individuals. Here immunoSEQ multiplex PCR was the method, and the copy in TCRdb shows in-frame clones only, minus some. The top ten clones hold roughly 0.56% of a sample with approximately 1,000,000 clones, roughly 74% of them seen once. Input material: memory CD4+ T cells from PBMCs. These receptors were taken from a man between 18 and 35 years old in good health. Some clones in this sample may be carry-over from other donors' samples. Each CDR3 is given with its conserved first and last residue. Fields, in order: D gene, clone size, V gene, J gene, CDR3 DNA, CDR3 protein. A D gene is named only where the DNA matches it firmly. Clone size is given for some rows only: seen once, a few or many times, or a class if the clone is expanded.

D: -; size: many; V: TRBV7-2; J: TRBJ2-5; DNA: TGTGCCAGCAGCTTTAGCCCAAACCTCGGTGAGACCCAGTACTTC; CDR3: CASSFSPNLGETQYF
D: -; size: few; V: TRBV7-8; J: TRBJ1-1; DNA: TGTGCCAGCAGCCGGGACTCGAACACTGAAGCTTTCTTT; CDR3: CASSRDSNTEAFF
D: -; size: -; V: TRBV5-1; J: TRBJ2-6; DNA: TGCGCCAGCAGCTGGCGGGGAGCTGGGGCCAACGTCCTGACTTTC; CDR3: CASSWRGAGANVLTF
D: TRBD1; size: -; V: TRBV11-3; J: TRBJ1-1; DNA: TGTGCCAGCAGCCAGGGGGCTGGCACTGAAGCTTTCTTT; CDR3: CASSQGAGTEAFF
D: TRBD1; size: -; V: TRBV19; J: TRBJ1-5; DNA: TGTGCCAGTAGTATTCGGCAGGGGGCACGAGAACAGCCCCAGCATTTT; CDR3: CASSIRQGAREQPQHF
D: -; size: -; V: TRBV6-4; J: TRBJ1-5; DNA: TGTGCCAGCAGTGAAAAACAGGGTTATAGCAATCAGCCCCAGCATTTT; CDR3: CASSEKQGYSNQPQHF
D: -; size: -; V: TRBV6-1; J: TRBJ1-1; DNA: TGTGCCAGCAGTGAAGCGGGACTGAGGAGGGGGTGGGCTGAAGCTTTCTTT; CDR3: CASSEAGLRRGWAEAFF
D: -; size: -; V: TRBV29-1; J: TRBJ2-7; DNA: TGCAGCGTGGTCGATCCCTTTAGCTCCTACGAGCAGTACTTC; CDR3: CSVVDPFSSYEQYF
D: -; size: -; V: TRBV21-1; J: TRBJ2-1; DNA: -; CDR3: CASSKGWGQGAYNEQFF
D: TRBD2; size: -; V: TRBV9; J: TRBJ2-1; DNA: TGTGCCAGCAGCGCCGGACTAGCGGTCAATGAGCAGTTCTTC; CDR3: CASSAGLAVNEQFF
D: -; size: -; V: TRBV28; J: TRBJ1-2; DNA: TGTGCCAGAACAAGACCGGGACATCAGAACTATGGCTACACCTTC; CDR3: CARTRPGHQNYGYTF
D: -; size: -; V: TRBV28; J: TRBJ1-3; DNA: TGTGCCAGCAGTTTGTGGGCTGGAAACACCATATATTTT; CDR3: CASSLWAGNTIYF
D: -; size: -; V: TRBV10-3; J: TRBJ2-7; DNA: TGTGCCATCAGTGAGTCGTCCTACGAGCAGTACTTC; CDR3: CAISESSYEQYF
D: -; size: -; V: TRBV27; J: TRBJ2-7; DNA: TGTGCCAGCAGTTTCGCCGGACGGGGCTACGAGCAGTACTTC; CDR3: CASSFAGRGYEQYF